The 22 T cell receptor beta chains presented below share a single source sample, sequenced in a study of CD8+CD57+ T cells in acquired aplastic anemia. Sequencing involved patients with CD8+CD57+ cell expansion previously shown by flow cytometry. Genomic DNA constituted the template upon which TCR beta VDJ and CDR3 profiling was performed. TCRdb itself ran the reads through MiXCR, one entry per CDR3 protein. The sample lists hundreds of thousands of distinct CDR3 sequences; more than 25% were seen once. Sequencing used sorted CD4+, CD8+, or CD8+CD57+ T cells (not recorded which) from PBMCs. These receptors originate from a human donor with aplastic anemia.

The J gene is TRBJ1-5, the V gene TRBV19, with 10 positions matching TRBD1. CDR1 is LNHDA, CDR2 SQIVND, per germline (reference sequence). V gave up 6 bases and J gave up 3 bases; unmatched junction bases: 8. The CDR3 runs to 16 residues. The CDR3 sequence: CASRIRDRGLNQPQHF. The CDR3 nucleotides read TGTGCCAGTAGAATCCGGGACAGGGGACTCAATCAGCCCCAGCATTTT.

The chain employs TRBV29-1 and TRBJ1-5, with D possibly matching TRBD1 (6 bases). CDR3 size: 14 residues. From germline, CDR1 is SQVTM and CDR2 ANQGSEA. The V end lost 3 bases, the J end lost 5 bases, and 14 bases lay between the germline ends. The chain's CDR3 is CSVDAGARDQPQHF. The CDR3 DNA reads TGCAGCGTTGATGCAGGGGCGCGAGATCAGCCCCAGCATTTT.

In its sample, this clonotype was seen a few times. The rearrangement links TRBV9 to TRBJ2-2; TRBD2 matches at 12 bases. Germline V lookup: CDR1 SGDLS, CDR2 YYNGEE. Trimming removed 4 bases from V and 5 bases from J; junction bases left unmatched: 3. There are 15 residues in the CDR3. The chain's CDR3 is CASSPGLAGTGELFF. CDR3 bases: TGTGCCAGCAGCCCCGGACTAGCGGGAACCGGGGAGCTGTTTTTT.

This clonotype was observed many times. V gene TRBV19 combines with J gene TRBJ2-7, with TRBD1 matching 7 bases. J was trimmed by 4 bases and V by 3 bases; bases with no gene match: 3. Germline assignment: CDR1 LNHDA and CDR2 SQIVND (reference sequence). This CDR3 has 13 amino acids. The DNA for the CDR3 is TGTGCCAGTAGTATCACACAGGGGTACGAGCAGTACTTC. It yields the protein CASSITQGYEQYF.

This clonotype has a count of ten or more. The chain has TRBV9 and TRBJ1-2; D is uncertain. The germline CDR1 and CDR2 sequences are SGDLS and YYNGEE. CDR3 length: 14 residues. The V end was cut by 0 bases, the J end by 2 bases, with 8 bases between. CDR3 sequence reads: CASSVGGSNYGYTF. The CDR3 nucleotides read TGTGCCAGCAGCGTAGGGGGAAGCAACTATGGCTACACCTTC.

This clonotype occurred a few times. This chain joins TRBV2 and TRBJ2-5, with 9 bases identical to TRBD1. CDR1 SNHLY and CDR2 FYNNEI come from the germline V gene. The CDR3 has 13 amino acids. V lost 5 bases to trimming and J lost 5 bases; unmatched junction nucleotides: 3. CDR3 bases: TGTGCCAGCAGTTGGGACAGGGTGGAGACCCAGTACTTC. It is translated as CASSWDRVETQYF.

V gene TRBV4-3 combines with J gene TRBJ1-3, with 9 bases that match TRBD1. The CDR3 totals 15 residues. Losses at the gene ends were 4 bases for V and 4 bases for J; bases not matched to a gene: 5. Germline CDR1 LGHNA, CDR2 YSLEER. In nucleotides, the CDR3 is TGCGCCAGCAGCCGAACAGGGGGCTCGGGAAACACCATATATTTT. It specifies CASSRTGGSGNTIYF.

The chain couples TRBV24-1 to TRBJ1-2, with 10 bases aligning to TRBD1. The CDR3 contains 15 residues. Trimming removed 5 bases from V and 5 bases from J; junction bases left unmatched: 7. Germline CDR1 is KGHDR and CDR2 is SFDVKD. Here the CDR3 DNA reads TGTGCCACCAGTGCTAGGTTGGGACAGGGGTATGGCTACACCTTC. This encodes CATSARLGQGYGYTF.

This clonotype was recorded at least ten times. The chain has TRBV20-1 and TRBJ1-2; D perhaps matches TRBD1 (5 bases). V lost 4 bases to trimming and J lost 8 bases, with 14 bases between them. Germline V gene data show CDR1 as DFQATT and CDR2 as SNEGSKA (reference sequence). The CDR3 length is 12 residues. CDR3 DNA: TGCAGTGCTATTCGGCAGGGCGACGGCTACACCTTC. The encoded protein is CSAIRQGDGYTF.

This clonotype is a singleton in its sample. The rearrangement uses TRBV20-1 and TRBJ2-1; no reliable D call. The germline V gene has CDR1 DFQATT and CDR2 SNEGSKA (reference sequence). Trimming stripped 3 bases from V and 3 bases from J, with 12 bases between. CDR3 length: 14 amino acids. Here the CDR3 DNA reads TGCAGTGCTAGCGTGAGCACGGGCTACAATGAGCAGTTCTTC. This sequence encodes CSASVSTGYNEQFF.

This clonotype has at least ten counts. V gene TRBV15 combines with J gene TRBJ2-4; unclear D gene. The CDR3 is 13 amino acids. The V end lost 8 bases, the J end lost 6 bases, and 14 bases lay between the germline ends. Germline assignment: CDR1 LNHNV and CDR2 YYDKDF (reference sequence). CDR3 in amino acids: CATRDSAANIQYF. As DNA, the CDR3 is TGTGCCACCCGCGACTCAGCAGCAAACATTCAGTACTTC. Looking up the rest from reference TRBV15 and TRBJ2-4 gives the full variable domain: DAMVIQNPRYQVTQFGKPVTLSCSQTLNHNVMYWYQQKSSQAPKLLFHYYDKDFNNEADTPDNFQSRRPNTSFCFLDIRSPGLGDTAMYLCATRDSAANIQYFGAGTRLSVL.

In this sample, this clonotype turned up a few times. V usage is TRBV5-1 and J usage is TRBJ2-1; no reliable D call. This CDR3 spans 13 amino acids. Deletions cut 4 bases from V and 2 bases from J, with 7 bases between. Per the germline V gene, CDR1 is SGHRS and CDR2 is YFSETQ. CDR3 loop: CASSLDAYNEQFF. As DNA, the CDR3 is TGCGCCAGCAGCCTGGATGCCTACAATGAGCAGTTCTTC.

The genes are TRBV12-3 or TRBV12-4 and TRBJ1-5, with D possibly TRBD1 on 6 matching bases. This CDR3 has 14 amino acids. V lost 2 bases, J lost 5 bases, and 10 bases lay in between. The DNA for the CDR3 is TGTGCCAGCAGTTTATCAGGGGCGGATCAGCCCCAGCATTTT. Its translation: CASSLSGADQPQHF.

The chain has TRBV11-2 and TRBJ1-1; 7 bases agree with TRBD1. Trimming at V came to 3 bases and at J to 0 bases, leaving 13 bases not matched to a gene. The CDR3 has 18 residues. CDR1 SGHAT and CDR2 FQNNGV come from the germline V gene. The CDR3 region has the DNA TGTGCCAGCAGCTTTCAAACGGGTATGGGACAGATGAACACTGAAGCTTTCTTT. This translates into CASSFQTGMGQMNTEAFF.

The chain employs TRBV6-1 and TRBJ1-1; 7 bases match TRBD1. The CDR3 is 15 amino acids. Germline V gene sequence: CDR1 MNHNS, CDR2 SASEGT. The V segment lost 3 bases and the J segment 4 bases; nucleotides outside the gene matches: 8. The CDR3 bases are TGTGCCAGCAGTGACCAGGGGGTATTAAGCACTGAAGCTTTCTTT. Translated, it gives CASSDQGVLSTEAFF.

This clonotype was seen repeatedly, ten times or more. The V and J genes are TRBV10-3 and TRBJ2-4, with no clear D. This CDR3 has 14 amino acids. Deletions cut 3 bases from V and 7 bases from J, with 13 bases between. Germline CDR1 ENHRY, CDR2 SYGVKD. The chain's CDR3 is CAISDGISWNIQYF. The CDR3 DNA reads TGTGCCATCAGTGACGGAATTAGTTGGAACATTCAGTACTTC.

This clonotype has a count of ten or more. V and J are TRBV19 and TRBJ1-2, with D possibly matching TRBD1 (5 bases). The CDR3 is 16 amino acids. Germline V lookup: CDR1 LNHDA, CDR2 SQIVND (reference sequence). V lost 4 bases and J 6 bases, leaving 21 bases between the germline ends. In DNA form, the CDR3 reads TGTGCCAGTAGTAAAATACCGGGACCCAACACCCATGGCTACACCTTC. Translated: CASSKIPGPNTHGYTF.

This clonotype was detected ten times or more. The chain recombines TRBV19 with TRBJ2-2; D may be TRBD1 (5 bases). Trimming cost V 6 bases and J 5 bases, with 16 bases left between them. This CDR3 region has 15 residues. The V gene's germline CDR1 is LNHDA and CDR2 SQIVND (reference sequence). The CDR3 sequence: CASSPQGWGTGELFF. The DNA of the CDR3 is TGTGCCAGTAGCCCGCAGGGATGGGGAACCGGGGAGCTGTTTTTT.

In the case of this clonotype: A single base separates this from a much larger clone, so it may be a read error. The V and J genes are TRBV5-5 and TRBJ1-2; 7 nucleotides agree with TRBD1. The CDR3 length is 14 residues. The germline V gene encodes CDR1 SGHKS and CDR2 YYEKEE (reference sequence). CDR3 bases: TGTACCAGCAGTTACGGGGGACAGCCCTATGGCTACACCTTC. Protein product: CTSSYGGQPYGYTF.

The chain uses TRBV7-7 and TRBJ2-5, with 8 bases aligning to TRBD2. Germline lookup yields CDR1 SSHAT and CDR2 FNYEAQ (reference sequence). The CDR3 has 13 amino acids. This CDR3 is CAIVGGGGETQYF. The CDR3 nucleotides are TGTGCTATAGTCGGGGGGGGAGGTGAGACCCAGTACTTC. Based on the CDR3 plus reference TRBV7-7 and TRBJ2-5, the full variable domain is GAGVSQSPRYKVTKRGQDVTLRCDPISSHATLYWYQQALGQGPEFLTYFNYEAQPDKSGLPSDRFSAERPEGSISTLTIQRTEQRDSAMYRCAIVGGGGETQYFGPGTRLLVL.

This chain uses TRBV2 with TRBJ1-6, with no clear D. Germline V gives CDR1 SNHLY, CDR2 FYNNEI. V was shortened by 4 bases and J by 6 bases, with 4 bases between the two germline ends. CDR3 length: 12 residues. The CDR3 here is CASSGINSPLHF. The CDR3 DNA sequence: TGTGCCAGCAGTGGGATTAATTCACCCCTCCACTTT.

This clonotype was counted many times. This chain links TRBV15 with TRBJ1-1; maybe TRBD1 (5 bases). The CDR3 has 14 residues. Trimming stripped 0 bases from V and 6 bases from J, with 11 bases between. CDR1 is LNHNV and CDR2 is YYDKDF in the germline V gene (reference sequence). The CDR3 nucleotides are TGTGCCACCAGCAGAGATCGGCAAGGGGCTGAAGCTTTCTTT. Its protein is CATSRDRQGAEAFF.